This TCR beta chain was recorded in a study of glioma-infiltrating T cells. The wider study: Before surgery, glioma patients received dexamethasone for at most six days. Study-wide results and caveats: Only very few CDR3 sequences appeared in both tissue and blood. Gliomas, especially low-grade, showed above-expected tissue-blood divergence; non-neoplastic patients showed below.

Amplification of TCR alpha and beta CDR3 regions from RNA used iRepertoire nested multiplex PCR. Input was roughly 100-450 ng of tissue mRNA or PBMC total RNA. Each CDR3 protein is one row after TCRdb ran MiXCR on the multiplex PCR reads. The data show roughly 350,000 distinct CDR3 sequences, less than 50% seen once. With 9 bases clipped from V and 1 base from J, the junction kept 7 bases outside the gene matches. The CDR3 is 14 residues long. The germline gives CDR1 MNHNS, CDR2 SASEGT. About this clonotype itself: The antigen is undetermined.

Sequences were obtained from glioma tissue, nonneoplastic brain tissue, or PBMCs (not recorded which). This TCR was recovered from a human donor with low-grade glioma or glioblastoma, undergoing nonglioma brain surgery, or in good health (not recorded which). The V call is TRBV6-1, the J call TRBJ2-7, with 9 nucleotides matching TRBD2. CDR3: CARGKAGGSYEQYF. The CDR3 DNA follows: TGTGCCAGGGGTAAAGCGGGAGGATCCTACGAGCAGTACTTC.